The rows below give T cell receptor beta chains drawn from one sample of a study of T cell responses to AZD1222 COVID-19 vaccine. TCRdb's table, derived via immunoSEQ multiplex PCR, lists solely in-frame clones and lacks some. The sample holds 150,000 to 200,000 clones; 88% are singletons and the top ten take 20% to 30%. The sample here was peripheral blood, taken 28 days after the second AZD1222 dose. The receptor source for this set is an adult who received the AZD1222 COVID-19 vaccine. CDR3s include the opening cysteine and the closing phenylalanine or tryptophan. Each record gives: clone size, V gene, J gene, D gene, CDR3 length, CDR3 protein, CDR3 DNA. The D gene is left open where the match is weak. Rows may omit the clone size; those that give it use once, few, many or a size class.

clone size: .
V gene: TRBV24-1
J gene: TRBJ1-5
D gene: .
CDR3 length: 16
CDR3 protein: CATSDSGRSSNQPQHF
CDR3 DNA: TGTGCCACCAGTGACTCGGGACGGAGTAGCAATCAGCCCCAGCATTTT

clone size: .
V gene: TRBV18
J gene: TRBJ2-1
D gene: TRBD1
CDR3 length: 14
CDR3 protein: CASSRDSSYNEQFF
CDR3 DNA: TGTGCCAGCTCCCGGGACAGCTCCTACAATGAGCAGTTCTTC

clone size: .
V gene: TRBV25-1
J gene: TRBJ2-3
D gene: TRBD2
CDR3 length: 16
CDR3 protein: CASSDAGGPGTDTQYF
CDR3 DNA: TGTGCCAGCAGTGATGCGGGAGGCCCCGGCACAGATACGCAGTATTTT

clone size: once
V gene: TRBV13
J gene: TRBJ2-2
D gene: TRBD2
CDR3 length: 18
CDR3 protein: CASSHYRTSGRNTGELFF
CDR3 DNA: TGTGCCAGCAGCCACTATAGGACTAGCGGGAGGAACACCGGGGAGCTGTTTTTT

clone size: .
V gene: TRBV28
J gene: TRBJ1-5
D gene: .
CDR3 length: 14
CDR3 protein: CASSLVRSNQPQHF
CDR3 DNA: TGTGCCAGCAGTTTAGTCAGGAGCAATCAGCCCCAGCATTTT

clone size: .
V gene: TRBV15
J gene: TRBJ2-7
D gene: .
CDR3 length: 15
CDR3 protein: CATSRDRDPSYEQYF
CDR3 DNA: TGTGCCACCAGCAGAGATCGGGACCCCTCCTACGAGCAGTACTTC

clone size: .
V gene: TRBV7-9
J gene: TRBJ2-1
D gene: TRBD2
CDR3 length: 17
CDR3 protein: CASSLGSGLGSGSEQFF
CDR3 DNA: TGTGCCAGCAGCTTAGGTTCGGGACTAGGCTCGGGGTCTGAGCAGTTCTTC

clone size: .
V gene: TRBV18
J gene: TRBJ2-1
D gene: TRBD1
CDR3 length: 15
CDR3 protein: CASSPLGQGMDEQFF
CDR3 DNA: TGTGCCAGCTCACCACTAGGACAGGGGATGGATGAGCAGTTCTTC

clone size: .
V gene: TRBV6-5
J gene: TRBJ1-2
D gene: .
CDR3 length: 11
CDR3 protein: CASSRGEGYTF
CDR3 DNA: TGTGCCAGCAGTCGTGGAGAAGGCTACACCTTC

clone size: .
V gene: TRBV3-1/TRBV3-2
J gene: TRBJ1-4
D gene: TRBD1
CDR3 length: 15
CDR3 protein: CASSPPGTGSGKLFF
CDR3 DNA: TGTGCCAGCAGCCCTCCAGGGACAGGGTCGGGAAAACTGTTTTTT

clone size: .
V gene: TRBV19
J gene: TRBJ2-1
D gene: .
CDR3 length: 16
CDR3 protein: CASSIAQGWLGNEQFF
CDR3 DNA: TGTGCCAGTAGTATAGCCCAGGGGTGGTTAGGTAATGAGCAGTTCTTC

clone size: .
V gene: TRBV6-5
J gene: TRBJ1-6
D gene: .
CDR3 length: 14
CDR3 protein: CASSSGAENSPLHF
CDR3 DNA: TGTGCCAGCAGTTCAGGGGCCGAAAATTCACCCCTCCACTTT

clone size: .
V gene: TRBV5-1
J gene: TRBJ2-3
D gene: .
CDR3 length: 16
CDR3 protein: CASSPGGPGSADTQYF
CDR3 DNA: TGCGCCAGCAGCCCGGGCGGGCCAGGGTCGGCAGATACGCAGTATTTT